The rows below give T cell receptor beta chains drawn from one sample of a study of lymphopenia after photon versus proton radiotherapy. Some clones are missing from TCRdb's copy, which holds only in-frame ones; the method was immunoSEQ multiplex PCR. The sample lists over 40,000 clones; 92% were seen once. The source was peripheral blood, collected from a patient treated with photon-based radiotherapy. These receptors came from a woman between 35 and 50 years old with cholangiocarcinoma. Each CDR3 is given with its conserved first and last residue. Fields, in order: CDR3 length, D gene, V gene, clone size, J gene, CDR3 protein, CDR3 DNA. The D gene is left open where the match is weak. Not all rows give a size; the values are once, few, many and, for expanded clones, a class.

length: 13; D: -; V: TRBV29-1; size: -; J: TRBJ1-1; CDR3: CSVLGAGNTEAFF; DNA: TGCAGCGTTTTAGGGGCAGGCAACACTGAAGCTTTCTTT
length: 12; D: -; V: TRBV29-1; size: -; J: TRBJ2-1; CDR3: CSGGGGYNEQFF; DNA: TGCAGCGGTGGAGGGGGTTACAATGAGCAGTTCTTC
length: 14; D: -; V: TRBV29-1; size: -; J: TRBJ1-5; CDR3: CSVSPGTADQPQHF; DNA: TGCAGCGTTTCGCCCGGGACGGCGGATCAGCCCCAGCATTTT
length: 15; D: TRBD1; V: TRBV5-4; size: -; J: TRBJ2-7; CDR3: CASRMRTGSSYEQYF; DNA: TGTGCCAGCAGGATGAGGACAGGAAGCTCCTACGAGCAGTACTTC
length: 15; D: TRBD2; V: TRBV28; size: -; J: TRBJ2-7; CDR3: CASSEGIAGGNEQYF; DNA: TGTGCCAGCAGTGAAGGGATAGCGGGAGGGAACGAGCAGTACTTC
length: 13; D: -; V: TRBV6-6; size: -; J: TRBJ2-2; CDR3: CASSNTGTGELFF; DNA: TGTGCCAGCAGCAACACAGGAACCGGGGAGCTGTTTTTT
length: 14; D: TRBD1; V: TRBV30; size: -; J: TRBJ1-6; CDR3: CACPGRGPNSPLHF; DNA: TGTGCCTGCCCCGGGAGGGGGCCTAATTCACCCCTCCACTTT
length: 16; D: -; V: TRBV30; size: -; J: TRBJ1-4; CDR3: CAWSVPWTEVSEKLFF; DNA: TGTGCCTGGAGTGTACCTTGGACAGAAGTGAGTGAAAAACTGTTTTTT
length: 13; D: -; V: TRBV29-1; size: -; J: TRBJ1-3; CDR3: CSVVYVSGNTIYF; DNA: TGCAGCGTTGTGTACGTCTCTGGAAACACCATATATTTT
length: 16; D: TRBD2; V: TRBV7-9; size: -; J: TRBJ2-2; CDR3: CASSRPTSGNTGELFF; DNA: TGTGCCAGCAGCCGCCCGACTAGCGGGAACACCGGGGAGCTGTTTTTT
length: 15; D: TRBD1; V: TRBV5-1; size: few; J: TRBJ1-2; CDR3: CASSLAPRTGHGYTF; DNA: TGCGCCAGCAGCTTGGCCCCGAGGACAGGGCACGGCTACACCTTC
length: 16; D: TRBD2; V: TRBV19; size: -; J: TRBJ2-7; CDR3: CASSIQLAGALYEQYF; DNA: TGTGCCAGTAGTATCCAACTAGCGGGAGCTCTCTACGAGCAGTACTTC
length: 14; D: -; V: TRBV19; size: -; J: TRBJ1-2; CDR3: CASSTTGFIDGYTF; DNA: TGTGCCAGTAGTACGACAGGTTTCATCGATGGCTACACCTTC
length: 15; D: TRBD1; V: TRBV13; size: once; J: TRBJ1-2; CDR3: CASSRFVGTAYGYTF; DNA: TGTGCCAGCAGTAGGTTTGTCGGGACAGCTTATGGCTACACCTTC
length: 15; D: TRBD1; V: TRBV14; size: -; J: TRBJ1-6; CDR3: CASSLKPGQGSPLHF; DNA: TGTGCCAGCAGCCTAAAACCGGGACAGGGCTCACCCCTCCACTTT
length: 11; D: -; V: TRBV6-5; size: -; J: TRBJ2-2; CDR3: CASINSGELFF; DNA: TGTGCCAGCATAAATTCCGGGGAGCTGTTTTTT
length: 15; D: -; V: TRBV6-5; size: -; J: TRBJ1-1; CDR3: CASSRGGGANTEAFF; DNA: TGTGCCAGCAGCCGCGGGGGGGGAGCTAACACTGAAGCTTTCTTT
length: 15; D: TRBD1; V: TRBV7-9; size: -; J: TRBJ1-2; CDR3: CASSGGQEYNYGYTF; DNA: TGTGCCAGCAGCGGCGGACAGGAGTATAACTATGGCTACACCTTC
length: 15; D: -; V: TRBV30; size: -; J: TRBJ1-1; CDR3: CAWSKWDTPGTEAFF; DNA: TGTGCCTGGAGTAAGTGGGACACCCCGGGGACTGAAGCTTTCTTT
length: 11; D: -; V: TRBV20-1; size: once; J: TRBJ2-5; CDR3: CSARVGETQYF; DNA: TGCAGTGCTAGGGTAGGCGAGACCCAGTACTTC
length: 12; D: -; V: TRBV25-1; size: -; J: TRBJ1-1; CDR3: CASRPDAAEAFF; DNA: TGTGCCAGCAGACCCGACGCCGCTGAAGCTTTCTTT
length: 12; D: TRBD1; V: TRBV30; size: -; J: TRBJ1-1; CDR3: CAWSPGGSEAFF; DNA: TGTGCCTGGAGCCCAGGGGGAAGTGAAGCTTTCTTT
length: 14; D: -; V: TRBV27; size: -; J: TRBJ1-1; CDR3: CASSLLQGGTEAFF; DNA: TGTGCCAGCAGTTTATTACAGGGTGGCACTGAAGCTTTCTTT
length: 13; D: -; V: TRBV25-1; size: -; J: TRBJ2-2; CDR3: CASSVLRAGELFF; DNA: TGTGCCAGCAGTGTATTGAGGGCCGGGGAGCTGTTTTTT
length: 13; D: -; V: TRBV19; size: few; J: TRBJ1-2; CDR3: CASTRGGYYGYTF; DNA: TGTGCCAGTACCCGCGGGGGATACTATGGCTACACCTTC
length: 14; D: TRBD1; V: TRBV30; size: once; J: TRBJ1-5; CDR3: CAWSAGTGAQPQHF; DNA: TGTGCCTGGAGTGCCGGGACAGGGGCCCAGCCCCAGCATTTT
length: 15; D: TRBD1; V: TRBV6-5; size: -; J: TRBJ2-7; CDR3: CASSYSDRAPYEQYF; DNA: TGTGCCAGCAGTTACTCTGACAGGGCCCCCTACGAGCAGTACTTC
length: 16; D: TRBD1; V: TRBV5-1; size: -; J: TRBJ2-7; CDR3: CASSIDAGTASYEQYF; DNA: TGCGCCAGCAGCATTGACGCCGGGACAGCTTCCTACGAGCAGTACTTC
length: 14; D: -; V: TRBV7-8; size: -; J: TRBJ2-7; CDR3: CASSFRDNPYEQYF; DNA: TGTGCCAGCAGCTTTCGGGACAACCCCTACGAGCAGTACTTC
length: 16; D: -; V: TRBV5-6; size: -; J: TRBJ1-1; CDR3: CASSLNYKSRNTEAFF; DNA: TGTGCCAGCAGCTTAAATTACAAGTCCCGAAACACTGAAGCTTTCTTT
length: 16; D: -; V: TRBV9; size: -; J: TRBJ1-1; CDR3: CASTGIHGGVDTEAFF; DNA: TGTGCCAGCACCGGAATCCACGGGGGGGTAGACACTGAAGCTTTCTTT
length: 18; D: -; V: TRBV5-6; size: -; J: TRBJ1-5; CDR3: CASSLHKGGARGGQPQHF; DNA: TGTGCCAGCAGCTTGCATAAGGGTGGGGCCCGTGGTGGTCAGCCCCAGCATTTT
length: 13; D: TRBD1; V: TRBV7-9; size: -; J: TRBJ1-1; CDR3: CASSPRTGGEAFF; DNA: TGTGCCAGCAGCCCCCGGACAGGGGGTGAGGCTTTCTTT
length: 16; D: -; V: TRBV28; size: -; J: TRBJ1-4; CDR3: CASSHREGLGGEKLFF; DNA: TGTGCCAGCAGTCACCGAGAGGGATTGGGAGGTGAAAAACTGTTTTTT
length: 15; D: TRBD1; V: TRBV2; size: -; J: TRBJ2-2; CDR3: CASIVGVDRTGELFF; DNA: TGTGCCAGCATCGTGGGGGTGGACAGGACCGGGGAGCTGTTTTTT
length: 16; D: TRBD1; V: TRBV18; size: -; J: TRBJ1-1; CDR3: CASSPFPGTENTEAFF; DNA: TGTGCCAGCTCACCTTTCCCCGGGACAGAGAACACTGAAGCTTTCTTT
length: 16; D: -; V: TRBV6-5; size: -; J: TRBJ1-2; CDR3: CASSYSILQAGYGYTF; DNA: TGTGCCAGCAGTTACTCGATTCTCCAGGCGGGCTATGGCTACACCTTC
length: 15; D: -; V: TRBV19; size: -; J: TRBJ1-2; CDR3: CASSTGTWTNYGYTF; DNA: TGTGCCAGTAGTACCGGGACGTGGACTAACTATGGCTACACCTTC
length: 15; D: -; V: TRBV11-2; size: -; J: TRBJ2-7; CDR3: CASSRGAKNSYEQYF; DNA: TGTGCCAGCAGCCGGGGGGCCAAGAACTCCTACGAGCAGTACTTC
length: 20; D: TRBD2; V: TRBV19; size: once; J: TRBJ2-1; CDR3: CASRQPLAGATPGSYNEQFF; DNA: TGTGCCAGTAGACAACCCCTAGCGGGAGCCACCCCAGGGTCCTACAATGAGCAGTTCTTC
length: 14; D: -; V: TRBV5-4; size: -; J: TRBJ2-7; CDR3: CASSLAGQLHEQYF; DNA: TGTGCCAGCAGCTTGGCCGGGCAATTACACGAGCAGTACTTC
length: 11; D: -; V: TRBV2; size: -; J: TRBJ1-2; CDR3: CASITSNGYTF; DNA: TGTGCCAGCATAACCTCAAATGGCTACACCTTC
length: 14; D: TRBD1; V: TRBV2; size: -; J: TRBJ1-1; CDR3: CASTSNRGNTEAFF; DNA: TGTGCCAGCACCTCTAACAGGGGGAACACTGAAGCTTTCTTT
length: 14; D: TRBD1; V: TRBV5-1; size: -; J: TRBJ1-2; CDR3: CASSLAGTGHGYTF; DNA: TGCGCCAGCAGCTTGGCTGGGACAGGGCATGGCTACACCTTC
length: 15; D: -; V: TRBV6-5; size: -; J: TRBJ1-6; CDR3: CASSYDSSYNSPLHF; DNA: TGTGCCAGCAGTTACGACAGCTCCTATAATTCACCCCTCCACTTT
length: 13; D: -; V: TRBV7-2; size: -; J: TRBJ2-7; CDR3: CASSLGLGWEQYF; DNA: TGTGCCAGCAGCTTAGGACTGGGCTGGGAGCAGTACTTC
length: 16; D: TRBD2; V: TRBV29-1; size: -; J: TRBJ2-1; CDR3: CSVEGSRRGLAGEQFF; DNA: TGCAGCGTTGAAGGGTCGAGGAGGGGACTAGCTGGTGAGCAGTTCTTC
length: 14; D: -; V: TRBV4-2; size: -; J: TRBJ1-2; CDR3: CASSPLSGAGGYTF; DNA: TGTGCCAGCAGCCCTTTGTCGGGAGCGGGTGGCTACACCTTC
length: 14; D: -; V: TRBV27; size: -; J: TRBJ2-7; CDR3: CASSLGGRGYEQYF; DNA: TGTGCCAGCAGTTTAGGTGGCAGGGGCTACGAGCAGTACTTC
length: 13; D: -; V: TRBV11-2; size: -; J: TRBJ1-1; CDR3: CASSFDRDTEAFF; DNA: TGTGCCAGCAGCTTTGACAGAGACACTGAAGCTTTCTTT
length: 14; D: -; V: TRBV25-1; size: -; J: TRBJ2-2; CDR3: CASSVTGRAGELFF; DNA: TGTGCCAGCAGCGTGACAGGGAGGGCCGGGGAGCTGTTTTTT
length: 16; D: TRBD1; V: TRBV5-1; size: once; J: TRBJ2-7; CDR3: CASSPGTGSLSYEQYF; DNA: TGCGCCAGCAGCCCCGGGACAGGGTCTCTAAGCTACGAGCAGTACTTC
length: 14; D: -; V: TRBV5-1; size: few; J: TRBJ2-4; CDR3: CASSTGLAKNIQYF; DNA: TGCGCCAGCAGCACGGGACTAGCCAAAAACATTCAGTACTTC